Given below is one T cell receptor (beta chain) in context. The data originate from a study of blood T cell repertoires in COVID-19. As for the study in general: The United States, Italy and Spain were the sources of the acute and convalescent COVID-19 samples. The analysed material was cDNA or gDNA that came from T cells, B-cell-depleted T cells, or PBMCs.

In the authors' methods: Estimates of nucleated cell counts were drawn from the amplification of reference gene primers. Clones were sequenced by immunoSEQ multiplex PCR, and TCRdb holds only the in-frame ones, with some missing. Clonal size and the V and J genes are those of that table, whereas D and trimming came from the DNA. The sample includes about 60,000 clones, less than 85% of them seen just once. V shed 3 bases, J shed 5 bases, and the junction held 7 bases outside the gene matches. Germline CDR1 LGHDT, CDR2 YNNKEL (reference sequence). The CDR3 has 15 amino acids. This chain connects TRBV3-1 (or the pseudogene TRBV3-2) to TRBJ1-1; 9 nucleotides align to TRBD1. Sequenced input: peripheral blood. The clonotype comes from a man in his sixties with acute or convalescent COVID-19. The CDR3, as DNA: TGTGCCAGCAGCCACCCGACAGGGGGTAGGACTGAAGCTTTCTTT. Protein product: CASSHPTGGRTEAFF.